Listed below are T cell receptor beta chains from one sample, sequenced in a study of blood T cell repertoires in COVID-19. Method: immunoSEQ multiplex PCR; TCRdb's copy keeps in-frame clones and lacks some. The table has about 240,000 clones, approximately 80% seen once. The sample consisted of peripheral blood. Receptors originate from a woman aged 55 to 70 with active or convalescent COVID-19. The CDR3 runs from the conserved cysteine through the conserved F or W. The D gene is left open where the match is weak. A row's size may be missing; if present it is once, few, many or a size class.

j_call: TRBJ1-2
v_call: TRBV5-6
clone_size: NA
d_call: TRBD1
cdr3_aa: CASSSQGGKGYGYTF
cdr3_nt: TGTGCCAGCAGCTCCCAAGGGGGCAAAGGCTATGGCTACACCTTC

j_call: TRBJ2-7
v_call: TRBV18
clone_size: NA
d_call: NA
cdr3_aa: CASSPTRPYEQYF
cdr3_nt: TGTGCCAGCTCACCTACTAGACCCTACGAGCAGTACTTC

j_call: TRBJ1-2
v_call: TRBV18
clone_size: NA
d_call: NA
cdr3_aa: CASSPLGRVQPLGYTF
cdr3_nt: TGTGCCAGCTCACCACTGGGCAGGGTGCAACCTCTGGGCTACACCTTC

j_call: TRBJ2-3
v_call: TRBV11-2
clone_size: NA
d_call: TRBD2
cdr3_aa: CASSLDRLAGDTQYF
cdr3_nt: TGTGCCAGCAGCTTAGATCGCCTAGCGGGAGATACGCAGTATTTT

j_call: TRBJ2-7
v_call: TRBV18
clone_size: NA
d_call: TRBD1
cdr3_aa: CASSLGTGIYEQYF
cdr3_nt: TGTGCCAGCTCACTTGGGACAGGGATCTACGAGCAGTACTTC

j_call: TRBJ1-5
v_call: TRBV7-2
clone_size: NA
d_call: NA
cdr3_aa: CASSFGGRGGHQPQHF
cdr3_nt: TGTGCCAGCAGCTTTGGGGGCCGGGGAGGGCATCAGCCCCAGCATTTT

j_call: TRBJ1-6
v_call: TRBV6-5
clone_size: NA
d_call: NA
cdr3_aa: CASSYGQGEFRDLHF
cdr3_nt: TGTGCCAGCAGTTACGGGCAGGGCGAATTCAGAGACCTCCACTTT

j_call: TRBJ2-5
v_call: TRBV6-5
clone_size: NA
d_call: TRBD1
cdr3_aa: CASRRGTGFETQYF
cdr3_nt: TGTGCCAGCAGACGGGGGACAGGCTTTGAGACCCAGTACTTC

j_call: TRBJ2-2
v_call: TRBV5-1
clone_size: NA
d_call: NA
cdr3_aa: CASTETVPHSTGELFF
cdr3_nt: TGCGCCAGCACGGAGACAGTCCCGCACTCTACCGGGGAGCTGTTTTTT

j_call: TRBJ2-1
v_call: TRBV3-1/TRBV3-2
clone_size: NA
d_call: NA
cdr3_aa: CASSQAEGAYNEQFF
cdr3_nt: TGTGCCAGCAGCCAAGCCGAAGGAGCCTACAATGAGCAGTTCTTC

j_call: TRBJ2-4
v_call: TRBV14
clone_size: once
d_call: TRBD2
cdr3_aa: CASSPLGAGGSGENIQYF
cdr3_nt: TGTGCCAGCAGCCCCCTTGGTGCGGGGGGGAGCGGAGAAAACATTCAGTACTTC

j_call: TRBJ2-5
v_call: TRBV11-2
clone_size: NA
d_call: TRBD1
cdr3_aa: CASSFNSGTEETQYF
cdr3_nt: TGTGCCAGCAGCTTCAATTCCGGGACAGAAGAGACCCAGTACTTC

j_call: TRBJ2-1
v_call: TRBV10-1
clone_size: NA
d_call: NA
cdr3_aa: CASSGTYNEQFF
cdr3_nt: TGCGCCAGTAGCGGCACCTACAATGAGCAGTTCTTC

j_call: TRBJ2-6
v_call: TRBV11-2
clone_size: NA
d_call: TRBD1
cdr3_aa: CASSLDTQGDWANVLTF
cdr3_nt: TGTGCCAGCAGCTTAGATACGCAGGGGGATTGGGCCAACGTCCTGACTTTC

j_call: TRBJ2-5
v_call: TRBV19
clone_size: NA
d_call: TRBD2
cdr3_aa: CASKGLAGKSQETQYF
cdr3_nt: TGTGCCAGCAAGGGACTAGCGGGGAAGTCCCAAGAGACCCAGTACTTC

j_call: TRBJ1-1
v_call: TRBV11-2
clone_size: NA
d_call: NA
cdr3_aa: CASSSLSANTEAFF
cdr3_nt: TGTGCCAGCAGCTCCCTCAGCGCTAACACTGAAGCTTTCTTT

j_call: TRBJ1-2
v_call: TRBV29-1
clone_size: NA
d_call: TRBD1
cdr3_aa: CSVGRGQDYGYTF
cdr3_nt: TGCAGCGTTGGGCGGGGACAGGACTATGGCTACACCTTC

j_call: TRBJ1-5
v_call: TRBV6-5
clone_size: NA
d_call: NA
cdr3_aa: CASSEVLNQPQHF
cdr3_nt: TGTGCCAGCTCCGAGGTGTTGAATCAGCCCCAGCATTTT

j_call: TRBJ2-1
v_call: TRBV29-1
clone_size: NA
d_call: TRBD2
cdr3_aa: CSVAGEGGNEQFF
cdr3_nt: TGCAGCGTAGCGGGAGAAGGGGGGAATGAGCAGTTCTTC

j_call: TRBJ2-3
v_call: TRBV28
clone_size: NA
d_call: TRBD2
cdr3_aa: CASRRGGSTDTQYF
cdr3_nt: TGTGCCAGCAGACGGGGGGGTAGCACAGATACGCAGTATTTT

j_call: TRBJ2-7
v_call: TRBV10-1
clone_size: NA
d_call: TRBD1
cdr3_aa: CASSRQGDPYEQYF
cdr3_nt: TGCGCCAGCAGTAGACAGGGGGACCCCTACGAGCAGTACTTC

j_call: TRBJ2-4
v_call: TRBV28
clone_size: NA
d_call: TRBD2
cdr3_aa: CASTAGGTKNIQYF
cdr3_nt: TGTGCCAGCACTGCGGGGGGCACCAAAAACATTCAGTACTTC

j_call: TRBJ2-4
v_call: TRBV18
clone_size: NA
d_call: TRBD2
cdr3_aa: CASSPPREGRSYWINIQYF
cdr3_nt: TGTGCCAGCTCGCCGCCCCGGGAGGGCAGGTCATATTGGATAAACATTCAGTACTTC

j_call: TRBJ1-3
v_call: TRBV28
clone_size: NA
d_call: NA
cdr3_aa: CASSLGGAGNTIYF
cdr3_nt: TGTGCCAGCAGTTTGGGAGGGGCTGGAAACACCATATATTTT

j_call: TRBJ2-3
v_call: TRBV6-5
clone_size: NA
d_call: NA
cdr3_aa: CASVQTGGRADTQYF
cdr3_nt: TGTGCCAGCGTACAGACAGGTGGACGGGCAGATACGCAGTATTTT

j_call: TRBJ2-1
v_call: TRBV28
clone_size: NA
d_call: TRBD1
cdr3_aa: CASTPPVTGDEQFF
cdr3_nt: TGTGCCAGCACCCCACCCGTGACAGGGGATGAGCAGTTCTTC

j_call: TRBJ2-7
v_call: TRBV3-1/TRBV3-2
clone_size: NA
d_call: TRBD2
cdr3_aa: CASSQGTSGSLDHEQYF
cdr3_nt: TGTGCCAGCAGCCAAGGGACTAGCGGGAGCTTAGACCACGAGCAGTACTTC

j_call: TRBJ2-2
v_call: TRBV5-4
clone_size: NA
d_call: TRBD2
cdr3_aa: CASSLGLDKTGELFF
cdr3_nt: TGTGCCAGCAGCCTGGGACTAGATAAGACCGGGGAGCTGTTTTTT

j_call: TRBJ2-2
v_call: TRBV15
clone_size: NA
d_call: NA
cdr3_aa: CATSRDRGTGELFF
cdr3_nt: TGTGCCACCAGCAGAGATAGAGGGACCGGGGAGCTGTTTTTT